Each of the 9 T cell receptor beta chains below was sequenced from the same sample in a study of shared clonotypes between healthy human individuals (dated by TCRdb to about 2020). Library preparation used the immunoSEQ multiplex PCR assay. This immuneACCESS table, as held by TCRdb, lists in-frame sequences with V and J called but not all clones. Of the missing ones, under half trace to an unresolved V gene in checked studies; the others have no known cause. The sample table lists about 2.1 million clones, about 92% of them with a count of one. Clones ranked in the top ten supply 1.5% to 2% of the sample. CD8 naive samples were obtained by positive selection for CCR7 among CD45RO-negative cells, yielding a CD45RA+CCR7+ population from which TemRA cells were excluded. The material sequenced was naive CD8+ T cells from PBMCs. This sample's cell subset or site label indicates: CD45RA+CCR7+. These receptors originate from a man aged 18 to 30 in good health. Some clones in this sample may be carry-over from other donors' samples.

Turning to this clone: This sample also contains other DNA sequences that code for the same CDR3. The genes are TRBV2 and TRBJ1-5; D uncertain. This CDR3 has 14 residues. Deletions cut 3 bases from V and 1 base from J, with 7 bases between. The germline gives CDR1 SNHLY, CDR2 FYNNEI. The CDR3 region is CASSDAGSNQPQHF. The CDR3 nucleotides read TGTGCCAGCAGTGATGCGGGGAGCAATCAGCCCCAGCATTTT. The variable domain in full, with the rest retrieved from reference TRBV2 and TRBJ1-5, is EPEVTQTPSHQVTQMGQEVILRCVPISNHLYFYWYRQILGQKVEFLVSFYNNEISEKSEIFDDQFSVERPDGSNFTLKIRSTKLEDSAMYFCASSDAGSNQPQHFGDGTRLSIL.

This chain joins TRBV4-3 and TRBJ2-5; TRBD2 matches at 14 bases. CDR1 is LGHNA and CDR2 is YSLEER in the germline V gene. This CDR3 has 16 residues. V trimming: 5 bases; J trimming: 4 bases; junction bases outside the gene matches: 6. CDR3 coding DNA: TGCGCCAGCAGCACCCGACTAGCGGGAGGGGGAGAGACCCAGTACTTC. This codes for CASSTRLAGGGETQYF.

CDR3 loop: CASSYREGKLFF. CDR3 DNA: TGTGCCAGCAGTTACAGGGAAGGAAAACTGTTTTTT. The chain employs TRBV5-6 and TRBJ1-4; perhaps TRBD1 as D (6 bases). Trimming removed 5 bases at V and 10 bases at J, with 12 bases between. CDR3 length equals 12 residues. CDR1 is SGHDT, CDR2 YYEEEE, per germline.

The chain is built from TRBV5-1 and TRBJ2-4; possibly TRBD1 for D (5 bases). Germline V CDR1 and CDR2: SGHRS, YFSETQ. This CDR3 is built from 14 residues. Trimming stripped 4 bases from V and 3 bases from J, with 11 bases between. Here the CDR3 DNA reads TGCGCCAGCAGCGAGACAGTAGTCAAAAACATTCAGTACTTC. As protein: CASSETVVKNIQYF. Filled out from reference TRBV5-1 and TRBJ2-4, the complete variable domain reads KAGVTQTPRYLIKTRGQQVTLSCSPISGHRSVSWYQQTPGQGLQFLFEYFSETQRNKGNFPGRFSGRQFSNSRSEMNVSTLELGDSALYLCASSETVVKNIQYFGAGTRLSVL.

This chain joins TRBV2 and TRBJ1-1, with 10 bases fitting TRBD1. The J segment lost 5 bases and the V segment lost 6 bases, leaving 9 bases of the junction unmatched. This CDR3 comprises 15 residues. Per the germline V gene, CDR1 is SNHLY and CDR2 is FYNNEI. CDR3: CASRAGDRGLTEAFF. CDR3 coding DNA: TGTGCCAGCAGGGCCGGGGACAGGGGCTTGACTGAAGCTTTCTTT.

In the case of this clone: Other DNA sequences in this specimen translate into the identical CDR3. J is TRBJ2-7 and V is TRBV27; no definite D call. Germline V gene sequence: CDR1 MNHEY, CDR2 SMNVEV (reference sequence). This CDR3 comprises 15 residues. Trimming shortened V by 3 bases and J by 0 bases, and 12 bases separated the two germline ends. In DNA, the CDR3 is TGTGCCAGCAGTTTTTCAGGTGATTCCTCCTACGAGCAGTACTTC. Its protein is CASSFSGDSSYEQYF.

The chain has TRBV27 and TRBJ2-3; no definite D call. The CDR3 is 14 residues long. In germline, CDR1 is MNHEY, CDR2 SMNVEV (reference sequence). V was pared by 3 bases and J by 0 bases, with 7 bases between. The CDR3 spells CASSFISSTDTQYF. The CDR3 DNA reads TGTGCCAGCAGTTTTATTTCAAGCACAGATACGCAGTATTTT.

The V and J genes are TRBV7-8 and TRBJ2-3, with D possibly matching TRBD1 (7 bases). The CDR3 has 14 residues. Trimming pared 5 bases from V and 6 bases from J, leaving 15 bases between. Per the germline V gene, CDR1 is SGHVS and CDR2 is FQNEAQ. CDR3 bases: TGTGCCAGCAGCCCTCGGGCAGGGGGGGATACGCAGTATTTT. Translating gives CASSPRAGGDTQYF.

With regard to this clone: Other DNA variants within this sample encode the same CDR3. This chain connects TRBV28 to TRBJ2-3, with D perhaps matching TRBD2 (5 bases). Trimming left V 3 bases short and J 4 bases short, with 8 bases between. Germline CDR1 and CDR2: MDHEN and SYDVKM. This CDR3 has 13 amino acids. The CDR3 nucleotides are TGTGCCAGCAGTTTTGAGGGAGCAGATACGCAGTATTTT. Encoded protein: CASSFEGADTQYF.